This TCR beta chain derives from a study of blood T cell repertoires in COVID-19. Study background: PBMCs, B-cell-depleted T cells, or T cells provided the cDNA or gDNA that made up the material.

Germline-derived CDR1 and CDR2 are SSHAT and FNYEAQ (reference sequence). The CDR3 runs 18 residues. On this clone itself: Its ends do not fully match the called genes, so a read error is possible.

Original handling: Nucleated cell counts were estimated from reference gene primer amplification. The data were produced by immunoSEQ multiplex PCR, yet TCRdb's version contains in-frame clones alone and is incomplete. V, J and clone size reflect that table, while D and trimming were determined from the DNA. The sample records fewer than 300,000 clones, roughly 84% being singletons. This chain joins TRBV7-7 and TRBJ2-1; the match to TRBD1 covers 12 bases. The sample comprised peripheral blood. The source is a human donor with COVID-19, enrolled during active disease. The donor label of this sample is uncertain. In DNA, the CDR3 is TGTGCTAGCAGCCCAGCAGGAAGGGGACAGGGGGCGGACAATGAGCAGTTCTTC. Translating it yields CASSPAGRGQGADNEQFF.